The sequence of this T cell receptor beta chain was determined in a study of radiotherapy plus CTLA-4 blockade in lung cancer. Study-level information: Under 20% of patients responded objectively, and about 30% achieved disease control.

Produced via immunoSEQ multiplex PCR; TCRdb's table is partial and in-frame only. Of roughly 48,000 clones detected, approximately 78% appear once; the ten largest clones hold approximately 3.5%. Focal radiation plus CTLA-4 blockade with ipilimumab was given to patients with chemo-refractory metastatic non-small-cell lung cancer. This CDR3 spans 15 amino acids. Germline V gene data show CDR1 as SGHRS and CDR2 as YFSETQ. The V and J ends lost 4 bases and 4 bases, in that order; junction bases with no gene match: 8. The sequence was collected from a human donor with non-small cell lung cancer who had stable disease on radiotherapy plus ipilimumab. Sequences were derived from peripheral blood, sampled from a patient treated with radiotherapy plus ipilimumab. The chain links TRBV5-1 to TRBJ1-1; TRBD1 aligns across 9 bases. The CDR3 is CASSPGRDRATEAFF. CDR3 nucleotide sequence: TGCGCCAGCAGCCCCGGCCGGGACAGGGCCACTGAAGCTTTCTTT.